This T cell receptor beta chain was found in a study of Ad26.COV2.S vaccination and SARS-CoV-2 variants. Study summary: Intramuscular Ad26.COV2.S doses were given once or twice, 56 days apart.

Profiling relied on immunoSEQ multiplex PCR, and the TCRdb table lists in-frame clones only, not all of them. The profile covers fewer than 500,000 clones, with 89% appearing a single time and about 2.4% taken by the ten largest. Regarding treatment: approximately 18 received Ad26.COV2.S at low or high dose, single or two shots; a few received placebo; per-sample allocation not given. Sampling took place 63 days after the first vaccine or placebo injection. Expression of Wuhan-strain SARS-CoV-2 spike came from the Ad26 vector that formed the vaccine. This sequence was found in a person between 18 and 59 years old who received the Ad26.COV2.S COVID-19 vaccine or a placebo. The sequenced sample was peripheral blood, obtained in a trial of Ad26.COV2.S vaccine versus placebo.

This CDR3 reads CASSQHLGGRATNQPQHF. CDR3 nucleotide sequence: TGCGCCAGCAGCCAACACCTCGGGGGGAGAGCGACAAATCAGCCCCAGCATTTT. The V and J genes are TRBV4-3 and TRBJ1-5; tentative D call: TRBD1 (5 bases). V was clipped by 2 bases and J by 4 bases, with 21 bases between them. Germline CDR1 is LGHNA and CDR2 is YSLEER. The CDR3 is 18 residues long.